The T cell receptor (beta chain) described here comes from a study of OX40 agonist ivuxolimab in advanced cancers. Study summary: The study gave patients intravenous ivuxolimab at 0.01 to 10 mg/kg every 2 weeks.

Any history of autoimmune disease or systemic immunosuppression disqualified patients. Notes on the study in general: The mean number of expanded clones was higher in CD8+ T cells than in CD4+.

For this clone: Its specificity is not known.

Trimming took off 0 bases at V and 4 bases at J, with 17 bases between the two ends. This CDR3 has 16 residues. CDR1 SGHNT and CDR2 YYREEE come from the germline V gene (reference sequence). Generated by immunoSEQ multiplex PCR, the TCRdb table keeps only in-frame clones and is missing some. The sample yields roughly 90,000 clones, about 90% seen once. The material was CD4+ or CD8+ T cells sorted from blood, obtained in a trial of the OX40 agonist ivuxolimab. J is TRBJ2-7 and V is TRBV5-4; D is unresolved. The origin of this receptor is an adult with an advanced solid tumor such as melanoma, head and neck, liver or kidney cancer. CDR3 residues: CASSLDSGTTGYEQYF. The CDR3 nucleotides are TGTGCCAGCAGCTTGGATTCCGGCACCACCGGATACGAGCAGTACTTC.